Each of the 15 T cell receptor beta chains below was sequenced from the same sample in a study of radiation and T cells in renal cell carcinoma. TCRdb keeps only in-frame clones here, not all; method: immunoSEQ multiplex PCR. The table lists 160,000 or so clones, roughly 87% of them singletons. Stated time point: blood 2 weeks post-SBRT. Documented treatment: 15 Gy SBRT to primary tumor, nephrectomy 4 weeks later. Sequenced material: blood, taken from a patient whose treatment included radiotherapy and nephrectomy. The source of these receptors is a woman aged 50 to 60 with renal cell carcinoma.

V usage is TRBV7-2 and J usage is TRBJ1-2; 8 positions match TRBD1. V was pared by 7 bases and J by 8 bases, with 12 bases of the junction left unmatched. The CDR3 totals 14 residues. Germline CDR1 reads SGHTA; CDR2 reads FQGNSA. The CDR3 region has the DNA TGTGCCAGCACCCCGTCGCGGACAGGGTCCGGCTACACCTTC. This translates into CASTPSRTGSGYTF.

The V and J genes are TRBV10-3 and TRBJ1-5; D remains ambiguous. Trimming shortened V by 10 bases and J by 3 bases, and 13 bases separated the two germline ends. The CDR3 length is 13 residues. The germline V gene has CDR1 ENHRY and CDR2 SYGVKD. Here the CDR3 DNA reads TGTGCCAGCATTAACACTAACAATCAGCCCCAGCATTTT. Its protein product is CASINTNNQPQHF.

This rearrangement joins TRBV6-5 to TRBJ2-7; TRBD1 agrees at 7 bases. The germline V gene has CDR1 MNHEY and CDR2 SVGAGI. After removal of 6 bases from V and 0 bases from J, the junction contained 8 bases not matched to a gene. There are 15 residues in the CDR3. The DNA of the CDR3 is TGTGCCAGCAGATACGAAGGGACAGTCTCCTACGAGCAGTACTTC. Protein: CASRYEGTVSYEQYF.

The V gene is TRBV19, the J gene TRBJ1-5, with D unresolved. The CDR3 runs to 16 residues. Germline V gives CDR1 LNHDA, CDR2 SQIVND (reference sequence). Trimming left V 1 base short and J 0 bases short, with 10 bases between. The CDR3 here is CASSIGLGYSNQPQHF. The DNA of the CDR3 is TGTGCCAGTAGTATAGGCTTAGGTTATAGCAATCAGCCCCAGCATTTT.

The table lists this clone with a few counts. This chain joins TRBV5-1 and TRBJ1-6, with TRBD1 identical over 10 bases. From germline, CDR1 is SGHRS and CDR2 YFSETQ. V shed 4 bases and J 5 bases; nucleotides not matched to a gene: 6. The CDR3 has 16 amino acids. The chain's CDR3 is CASSRRTGGNNSPLHF. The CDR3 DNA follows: TGCGCCAGCAGCCGAAGGACAGGGGGGAATAATTCACCCCTCCACTTT.

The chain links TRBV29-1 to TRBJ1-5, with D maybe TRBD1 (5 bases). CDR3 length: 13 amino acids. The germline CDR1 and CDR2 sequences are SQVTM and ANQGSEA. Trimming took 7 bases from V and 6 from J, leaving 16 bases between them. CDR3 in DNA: TGCAGCGCGGGGGAGGGTTGGACTCAGCCCCAGCATTTT. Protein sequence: CSAGEGWTQPQHF. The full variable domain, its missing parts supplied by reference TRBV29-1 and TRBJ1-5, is SAVISQKPSRDICQRGTSLTIQCQVDSQVTMMFWYRQQPGQSLTLIATANQGSEATYESGFVIDKFPISRPNLTFSTLTVSNMSPEDSSIYLCSAGEGWTQPQHFGDGTRLSIL.

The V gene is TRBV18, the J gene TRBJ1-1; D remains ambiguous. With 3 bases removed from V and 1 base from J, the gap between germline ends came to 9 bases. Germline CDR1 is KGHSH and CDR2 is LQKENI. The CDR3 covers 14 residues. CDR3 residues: CASSPLKENTEAFF. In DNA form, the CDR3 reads TGTGCCAGCTCACCGTTGAAAGAGAACACTGAAGCTTTCTTT.

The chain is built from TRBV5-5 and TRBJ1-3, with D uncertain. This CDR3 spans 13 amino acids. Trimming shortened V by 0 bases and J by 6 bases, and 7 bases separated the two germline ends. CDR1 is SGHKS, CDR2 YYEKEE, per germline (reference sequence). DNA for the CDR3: TGTGCCAGCAGCTTGGAAGGGTTAAACACCATATATTTT. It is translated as CASSLEGLNTIYF.

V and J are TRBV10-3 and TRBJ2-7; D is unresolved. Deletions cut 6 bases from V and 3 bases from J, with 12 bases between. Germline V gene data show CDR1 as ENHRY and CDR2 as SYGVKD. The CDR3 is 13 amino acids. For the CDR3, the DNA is TGTGCCATCAGCCCCCCAAGCAGCTACGAGCAGTACTTC. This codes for CAISPPSSYEQYF.

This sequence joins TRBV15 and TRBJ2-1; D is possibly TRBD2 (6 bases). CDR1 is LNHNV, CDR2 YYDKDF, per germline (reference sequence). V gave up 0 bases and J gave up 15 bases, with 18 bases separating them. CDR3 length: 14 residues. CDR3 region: CATSRDRVAAHLFF. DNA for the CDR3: TGTGCCACCAGCAGAGATAGGGTAGCGGCCCACCTGTTCTTC.

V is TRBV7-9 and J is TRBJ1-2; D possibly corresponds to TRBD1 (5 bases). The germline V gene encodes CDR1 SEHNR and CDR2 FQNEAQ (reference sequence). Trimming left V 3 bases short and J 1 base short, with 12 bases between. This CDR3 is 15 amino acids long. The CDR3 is CASSLSRDLNYGYTF. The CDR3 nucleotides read TGTGCCAGCAGCTTGTCCAGGGACCTTAACTATGGCTACACCTTC.

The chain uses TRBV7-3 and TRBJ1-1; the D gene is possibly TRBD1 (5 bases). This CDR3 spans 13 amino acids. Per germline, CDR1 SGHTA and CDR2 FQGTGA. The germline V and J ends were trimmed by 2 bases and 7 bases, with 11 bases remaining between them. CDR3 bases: TGTGCCAGCAGCTTAGGGGCAGGACTTGAAGCTTTCTTT. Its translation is CASSLGAGLEAFF.

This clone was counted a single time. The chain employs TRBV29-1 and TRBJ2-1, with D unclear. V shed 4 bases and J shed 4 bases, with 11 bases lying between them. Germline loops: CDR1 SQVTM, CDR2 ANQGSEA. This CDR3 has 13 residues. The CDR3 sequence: CSVVYSQYNEQFF. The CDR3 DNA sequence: TGCAGCGTTGTGTACAGTCAATACAATGAGCAGTTCTTC.

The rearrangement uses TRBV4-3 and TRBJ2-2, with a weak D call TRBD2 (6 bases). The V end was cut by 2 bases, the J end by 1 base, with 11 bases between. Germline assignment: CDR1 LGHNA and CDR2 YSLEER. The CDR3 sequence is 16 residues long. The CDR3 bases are TGCGCCAGCAGCCAACAACTGGGGGGGAACACCGGGGAGCTGTTTTTT. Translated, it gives CASSQQLGGNTGELFF.

The CDR3 sequence is CASSPFRGATTDTQYF. The CDR3 region has the DNA TGTGCCAGCAGCCCCTTCCGCGGGGCGACCACAGATACGCAGTATTTT. V is TRBV14 and J is TRBJ2-3; D is possibly TRBD2 (6 bases). The CDR3 totals 16 residues. The V end was cut by 4 bases, the J end by 2 bases, with 16 bases between. Germline CDR1 is SGHDN and CDR2 is FVKESK.